The 10 T cell receptor beta chains reported below all come from one sample, sequenced in a study of long-term antiretroviral therapy in people with HIV (dated 2022 in TCRdb). Sequencing of the TRB variable region was done with the immunoSEQ hsTCRB v3.0 assay at survey level resolution. TCRdb carries this immuneACCESS record with in-frame sequences only. Its versions omit some clonotypes, under half of them owing to an unresolved V gene in the studies checked, with the rest unexplained. Recorded for this sample are roughly 18,000 clones; around 84% of them occurred a single time. The ten largest clonotypes hold about an eighth of the sample. The specimen comprised unsorted PBMCs, sampled 0.3 years after starting antiretroviral therapy. These receptors all stem from a woman between 50 and 59 years old with HIV.

This chain joins TRBV4-2 and TRBJ2-5; the D gene could be TRBD1 or TRBD2 (5 bases each). The V gene lost 3 bases and the J gene lost 0 bases, with 8 bases spanning the gap. The length of the CDR3 is 14 residues. Germline values: CDR1 LGHNA, CDR2 YNFKEQ. CDR3 DNA: TGTGCCAGCAGCCAGCTGGGGGACCAAGAGACCCAGTACTTC. As protein: CASSQLGDQETQYF.

The chain employs TRBV5-4 and TRBJ2-3; maybe TRBD2 (6 bases). The V and J ends lost 4 bases and 2 bases respectively, with 11 bases between them. The CDR3 runs to 14 residues. Germline V lookup: CDR1 SGHNT, CDR2 YYREEE (reference sequence). The CDR3 bases are TGTGCCAGCAGCCGCCGGGGGAACACAGATACGCAGTATTTT. Its translation is CASSRRGNTDTQYF. The full variable domain, in which reference TRBV5-4 and TRBJ2-3 provide the parts outside the CDR3, is ETGVTQSPTHLIKTRGQQVTLRCSSQSGHNTVSWYQQALGQGPQFIFQYYREEENGRGNFPPRFSGLQFPNYSSELNVNALELDDSALYLCASSRRGNTDTQYFGPGTRLTVL.

V usage is TRBV19 and J usage is TRBJ1-5; TRBD1 agrees at 9 bases. V dropped 5 bases and J dropped 6; count of bases not matched to a gene: 8. The CDR3 covers 15 residues. Germline CDR1 is LNHDA and CDR2 is SQIVND (reference sequence). This chain's CDR3 is CASSVDRGLGQPQHF. The DNA for the CDR3 is TGTGCCAGTAGTGTGGACAGGGGTCTGGGTCAGCCCCAGCATTTT.

In its sample, this clone is medium-sized. The chain carries TRBV2 and TRBJ1-2, with D possibly matching TRBD1 (6 bases). The germline CDR1 and CDR2 sequences are SNHLY and FYNNEI. Trimming shortened V by 8 bases and J by 4 bases, and 11 bases separated the two germline ends. The CDR3 contains 12 residues. The CDR3 region is CASWDTGYGYTF. In nucleotides, the CDR3 is TGTGCCAGCTGGGACACCGGCTATGGCTACACCTTC.

The chain is built from TRBV9 and TRBJ2-2; D call uncertain. V was clipped by 3 bases and J by 2 bases, with 5 bases between them. Per germline, CDR1 SGDLS and CDR2 YYNGEE. The CDR3 has 13 residues. The CDR3 loop is CASSEGNTGELFF. The CDR3 DNA reads TGTGCCAGCAGCGAGGGAAACACCGGGGAGCTGTTTTTT. The whole variable domain, remainder taken from reference TRBV9 and TRBJ2-2, is DSGVTQTPKHLITATGQRVTLRCSPRSGDLSVYWYQQSLDQGLQFLIQYYNGEERAKGNILERFSAQQFPDLHSELNLSSLELGDSALYFCASSEGNTGELFFGEGSRLTVL.

The chain couples TRBV7-9 to TRBJ2-3; a weak D match, TRBD1 (6 bases). The CDR3 length is 15 residues. V was shortened by 3 bases and J by 3 bases, with 13 bases between the two germline ends. Germline V gene data show CDR1 as SEHNR and CDR2 as FQNEAQ (reference sequence). The CDR3 sequence: CASSFGQTGTDTQYF. The DNA of the CDR3 is TGTGCCAGCAGCTTTGGACAGACGGGGACAGATACGCAGTATTTT.

This chain connects TRBV21-1 to TRBJ2-5; TRBD2, the table's D call, lacks a check against the DNA. TRBV21-1 is a listed pseudogene. CDR3 size: 14 residues. The CDR3 reads CARSRTSGGKTQYF. CDR3 nucleotides: TGTGCCAGGAGTAGGACTAGCGGCGGGAAGACCCAGTACTTC.

The chain is built from TRBV6-1 and TRBJ1-2, with unresolved D. Germline-derived CDR1 and CDR2 are MNHNS and SASEGT. The CDR3 covers 15 residues. Deletions cut 4 bases from V and 4 bases from J, with 16 bases between. In nucleotides, the CDR3 is TGTGCCAGCAGTGGCCTGAATGAGCGAGTCTATGGCTACACCTTC. It yields the protein CASSGLNERVYGYTF.

Written as DNA, the CDR3 is TGTGCCAGCAGCCAGACAGGGAGCTATGGCTACACCTTC. It is translated as CASSQTGSYGYTF. The rearrangement joins TRBV6-4 to TRBJ1-2, with 7 bases lining up with TRBD1. Trimming at V came to 6 bases and at J to 4 bases, leaving 5 bases not matched to a gene. The CDR3 is made up of 13 amino acids. The germline V gene encodes CDR1 MRHNA and CDR2 SNTAGT.

This clone was counted a few times. The V gene is TRBV4-2, the J gene TRBJ1-3; D is undetermined. Germline V gene data show CDR1 as LGHNA and CDR2 as YNFKEQ. The length of the CDR3 is 14 residues. The germline V and J ends were trimmed by 6 bases and 1 base, with 10 bases remaining between them. The CDR3 here is CASSRTGSGNTIYF. For the CDR3, the DNA is TGTGCCAGCAGTCGGACTGGATCTGGAAACACCATATATTTT.